This T cell receptor beta chain was identified in a study of monozygotic twins with inflammatory bowel disease. The study's findings and limits: A single strong IBD-associated signal or clonotype was not supported by the findings.

CDR1 and CDR2 from the germline V gene are SGHTA and FQGNSA. The CDR3 extends over 12 amino acids. Researchers used template switching to add UMIs featuring a 6-nucleotide sample barcode. TCRdb reprocessed the 5' RACE reads and keeps a single row for each CDR3 protein, giving no DNA. This repertoire includes about 160,000 distinct CDR3 sequences. For this clonotype: What it recognizes is unknown.

Source material: blood. The chain uses TRBV7-2 and TRBJ1-3. This TCR was sampled from a human donor with ulcerative colitis or Crohn's disease, or a healthy co-twin of an affected twin (not recorded which). The CDR3 reads CASSLPGNTIYF.